The following is a TCR beta chain sequence with its context. Its target is not known. This sample is drawn from a study of T cells in localized non-small cell lung cancer. General study points: It was uninvolved adjacent lung that showed the highest T cell clonality, exceeding tumor. Sequencing, confined to only one tumor region, leaves heterogeneity possible.

Profiling relied on immunoSEQ multiplex PCR, and the TCRdb table lists in-frame clones only, not all of them. The table lists 70,000 to 90,000 clones, more than 75% of them singletons. Germline lookup yields CDR1 SGHAT and CDR2 FQNNGV. CDR3 length equals 18 residues. V lost 1 base, J lost 0 bases, and 16 bases lay in between. This sequence was found in a female donor aged 60 or older with stage I lung adenocarcinoma. The chain recombines TRBV11-2 with TRBJ1-3; the D gene is possibly TRBD1 (5 bases). The sequencing used peripheral blood, collected before any cancer treatment. The CDR3 DNA reads as TGTGCCAGCAGCTTAGTGGCCCCCGGGACCCGCTCTGGAAACACCATATATTTT. Translating it yields CASSLVAPGTRSGNTIYF. The entire variable domain, with the rest obtained from reference TRBV11-2 and TRBJ1-3, is as follows: EAGVAQSPRYKIIEKRQSVAFWCNPISGHATLYWYQQILGQGPKLLIQFQNNGVVDDSQLPKDRFSAERLKGVDSTLKIQPAKLEDSAVYLCASSLVAPGTRSGNTIYFGEGSWLTVV.